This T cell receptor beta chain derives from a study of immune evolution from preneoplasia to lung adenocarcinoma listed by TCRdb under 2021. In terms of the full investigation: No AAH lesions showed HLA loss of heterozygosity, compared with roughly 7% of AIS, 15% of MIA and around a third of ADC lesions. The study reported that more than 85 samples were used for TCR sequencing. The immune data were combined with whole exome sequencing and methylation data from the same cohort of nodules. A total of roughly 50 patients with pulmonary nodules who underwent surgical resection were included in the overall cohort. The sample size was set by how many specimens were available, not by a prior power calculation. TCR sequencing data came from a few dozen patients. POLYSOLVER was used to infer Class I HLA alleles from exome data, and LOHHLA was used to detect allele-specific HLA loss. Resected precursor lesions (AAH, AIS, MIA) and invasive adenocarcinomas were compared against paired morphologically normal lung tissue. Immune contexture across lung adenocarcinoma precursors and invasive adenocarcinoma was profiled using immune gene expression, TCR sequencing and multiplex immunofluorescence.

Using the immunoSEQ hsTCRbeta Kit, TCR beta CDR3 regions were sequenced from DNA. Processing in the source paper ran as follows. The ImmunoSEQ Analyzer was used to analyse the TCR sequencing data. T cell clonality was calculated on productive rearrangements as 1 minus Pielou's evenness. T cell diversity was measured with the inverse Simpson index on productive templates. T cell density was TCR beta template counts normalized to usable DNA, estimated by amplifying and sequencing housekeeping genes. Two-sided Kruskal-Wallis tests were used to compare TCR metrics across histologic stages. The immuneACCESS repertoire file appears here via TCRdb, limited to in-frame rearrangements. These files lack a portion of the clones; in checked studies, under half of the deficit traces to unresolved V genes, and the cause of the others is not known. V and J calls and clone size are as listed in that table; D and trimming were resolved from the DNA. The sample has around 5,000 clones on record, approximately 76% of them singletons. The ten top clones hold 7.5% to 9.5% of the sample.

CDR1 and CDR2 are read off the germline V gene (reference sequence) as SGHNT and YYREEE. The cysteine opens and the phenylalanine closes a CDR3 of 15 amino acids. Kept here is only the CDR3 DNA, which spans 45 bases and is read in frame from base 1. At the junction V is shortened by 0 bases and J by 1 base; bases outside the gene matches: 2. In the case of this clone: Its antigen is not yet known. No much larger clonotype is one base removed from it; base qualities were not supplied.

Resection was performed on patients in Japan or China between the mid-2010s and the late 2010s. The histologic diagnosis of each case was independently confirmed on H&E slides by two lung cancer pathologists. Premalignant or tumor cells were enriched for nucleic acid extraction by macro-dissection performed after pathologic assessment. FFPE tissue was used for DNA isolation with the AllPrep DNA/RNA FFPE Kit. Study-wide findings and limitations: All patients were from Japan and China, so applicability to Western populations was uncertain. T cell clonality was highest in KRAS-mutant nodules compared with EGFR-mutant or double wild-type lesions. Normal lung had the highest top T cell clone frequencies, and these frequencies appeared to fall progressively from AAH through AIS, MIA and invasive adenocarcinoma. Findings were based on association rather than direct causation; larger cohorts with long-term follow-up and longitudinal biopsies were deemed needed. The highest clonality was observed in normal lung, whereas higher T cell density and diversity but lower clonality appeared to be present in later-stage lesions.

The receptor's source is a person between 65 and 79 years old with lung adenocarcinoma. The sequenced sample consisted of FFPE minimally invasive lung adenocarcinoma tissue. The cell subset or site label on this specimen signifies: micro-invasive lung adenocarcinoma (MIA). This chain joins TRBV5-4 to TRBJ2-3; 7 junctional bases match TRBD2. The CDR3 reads CASSLGGGGTDTQYF. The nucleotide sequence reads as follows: TGTGCCAGCAGCTTGGGGGGGGGAGGCACAGATACGCAGTATTTT.